The clone carrying this T cell receptor (beta chain) was recorded a few times. The sample belongs to a study of T-cell memory formation after mild COVID-19. Looking at the study overall: TCR clusters largely stayed donor specific.

Germline values: CDR1 DFQATT, CDR2 SNEGSKA (reference sequence). This CDR3 spans 10 amino acids. Between the trimmed V and J ends, which lost 6 bases and 4 bases, there was a span of 7 bases. Constant-segment-primed 5'RACE gave TCR alpha and TCR beta cDNA libraries with sample barcodes and UMIs. TCRdb analysed the 5' RACE reads with MiXCR anew, one entry per CDR3 protein. This sample has 58,000 or so distinct CDR3 sequences, with about 27% found just once. V usage is TRBV20-1 and J usage is TRBJ2-7; D is unclear. The TCR sequence derives from a man aged 18 to 35 who had mild COVID-19 (a few samples of this study predate the infection). Cell type and time point are not known. Source material: PBMCs or a T cell subset sorted from them (not recorded which). CDR3 sequence: CSAGLYEQYF. For the CDR3, the DNA is TGCAGTGCGGGGTTATACGAGCAGTACTTC.